The 8 T cell receptor beta chains below all came from one sample that was sequenced in a study of CD8+ T cells in alopecia areata. Treatment described: oral pan-JAK inhibitor, 5-10 mg twice daily. Once RNA had been extracted, it was reverse transcribed into cDNA to act as the sequencing template. Measured with immunoSEQ multiplex PCR; TCRdb has only the in-frame clones, and not every one. Here the sample spans about 100,000 clones, about four fifths being singletons. Specimen: CD8+ T cells sorted from blood, collected at week 24, from a patient treated with tofacitinib. The receptors were gathered from a human donor with alopecia areata.

This clone has just a few counts. The J gene is TRBJ1-5, the V gene TRBV19; no firm D call. The CDR3 contains 12 residues. Germline V gene sequence: CDR1 LNHDA, CDR2 SQIVND (reference sequence). Trimming cost V 5 bases and J 5 bases, with 7 bases left between them. CDR3 DNA sequence: TGTGCCAGTAGTCTCAGCTATCAGCCCCAGCATTTT. It specifies CASSLSYQPQHF. The variable domain in full, with the rest retrieved from reference TRBV19 and TRBJ1-5, is DGGITQSPKYLFRKEGQNVTLSCEQNLNHDAMYWYRQDPGQGLRLIYYSQIVNDFQKGDIAEGYSVSREKKESFPLTVTSAQKNPTAFYLCASSLSYQPQHFGDGTRLSIL.

Here the CDR3 reads CASSSQGSYNEQFF. CDR3 DNA sequence: TGTGCCAGCAGCTCTCAAGGCTCCTACAATGAGCAGTTCTTC. This chain connects TRBV7-9 to TRBJ2-1; D remains unclear. CDR1 is SEHNR and CDR2 is FQNEAQ in the germline V gene (reference sequence). CDR3 length: 14 amino acids. Trimming left V 4 bases short and J 0 bases short, with 7 bases between.

In its sample, this clone was seen once. The chain links TRBV7-9 to TRBJ2-1, with D possibly being TRBD2 (5 bases). The CDR3 spans 13 residues. Germline CDR1 reads SEHNR; CDR2 reads FQNEAQ (reference sequence). The ends were cut back, 5 bases at V and 6 bases at J, with 11 bases in the middle. CDR3 protein: CASSPGGRNEQFF. CDR3 in DNA: TGTGCCAGCAGCCCCGGCGGGCGCAATGAGCAGTTCTTC. The full variable domain, completed using reference TRBV7-9 and TRBJ2-1, is DTGVSQNPRHKITKRGQNVTFRCDPISEHNRLYWYRQTLGQGPEFLTYFQNEAQLEKSRLLSDRFSAERPKGSFSTLEIQRTEQGDSAMYLCASSPGGRNEQFFGPGTRLTVL.

The V gene is TRBV6-5, the J gene TRBJ2-7; the D gene is possibly TRBD1 (6 bases). The CDR3 is made up of 11 amino acids. Germline values: CDR1 MNHEY, CDR2 SVGAGI. Trimming cost V 6 bases and J 3 bases, with 6 bases left between them. In nucleotides, the CDR3 is TGTGCCAGCAGGACAGGCTACGAGCAGTACTTC. Residues: CASRTGYEQYF.

The sample holds one count of this clone. The chain combines TRBV7-9 with TRBJ2-7; D remains unclear. CDR1 is SEHNR and CDR2 is FQNEAQ in the germline V gene (reference sequence). The CDR3 totals 15 residues. V was shortened by 1 base and J by 5 bases, with 15 bases between the two germline ends. CDR3 sequence: CASSLGPPPIDEQYF. The CDR3 coding sequence is TGTGCCAGCAGCTTAGGGCCTCCCCCAATCGACGAGCAGTACTTC.

The chain links TRBV29-1 to TRBJ2-1; D unclear. V lost 0 bases, J lost 4 bases, and 13 bases lay in between. The CDR3 consists of 15 residues. Germline assignment: CDR1 SQVTM and CDR2 ANQGSEA. The chain's CDR3 is CSVEDSTTSYNEQFF. The CDR3 DNA follows: TGCAGCGTTGAAGATTCTACGACCAGTTACAATGAGCAGTTCTTC.

The rearrangement links TRBV4-1 to TRBJ2-5; TRBD2 aligns across 8 bases. This CDR3 region has 15 residues. Germline V lookup: CDR1 MGHRA, CDR2 YSYEKL. Unmatched junction bases numbered 4, after V lost 0 bases and J lost 4 bases. This CDR3 is CASSQDPGGVETQYF. The DNA of the CDR3 is TGCGCCAGCAGCCAAGATCCGGGAGGGGTAGAGACCCAGTACTTC.

The chain joins TRBV13 to TRBJ1-1; D perhaps matches TRBD1 (5 bases). The CDR3 has 15 amino acids. The germline V gene encodes CDR1 PRHDT and CDR2 FYEKMQ (reference sequence). Trimming shortened V by 0 bases and J by 4 bases, and 12 bases separated the two germline ends. CDR3 residues: CASSLGPGGSTEAFF. Here the CDR3 DNA reads TGTGCCAGCAGCTTAGGCCCGGGGGGGAGCACTGAAGCTTTCTTT.